This T cell receptor beta chain derives from a study of Tregs in tolerant kidney transplant recipients. The nonmyeloablative bone marrow transplants came from related graft donors, with transient mixed chimerism. Germline V CDR1 and CDR2: SGDLS, YYNGEE. This CDR3 is 15 amino acids long. Trimming cost V 4 bases and J 2 bases, with 15 bases left between them. Method: immunoSEQ multiplex PCR; TCRdb's copy keeps in-frame clones and lacks some. The profile shows 20,000 to 25,000 clones, approximately 81% of them singletons. J is TRBJ2-5 and V is TRBV9, with D maybe TRBD2 (5 bases). The sequencing here drew on CD8+ T cells from blood (PBMCs), taken 6 months after the transplant. This TCR derives from a human patient who received a combined kidney and bone marrow transplant. Some of the T cells might come from the graft donor. The chain's CDR3 is CASSSPGLAQETQYF. The CDR3 nucleotides read TGTGCCAGCAGCTCCCCCGGACTGGCGCAAGAGACCCAGTACTTC.